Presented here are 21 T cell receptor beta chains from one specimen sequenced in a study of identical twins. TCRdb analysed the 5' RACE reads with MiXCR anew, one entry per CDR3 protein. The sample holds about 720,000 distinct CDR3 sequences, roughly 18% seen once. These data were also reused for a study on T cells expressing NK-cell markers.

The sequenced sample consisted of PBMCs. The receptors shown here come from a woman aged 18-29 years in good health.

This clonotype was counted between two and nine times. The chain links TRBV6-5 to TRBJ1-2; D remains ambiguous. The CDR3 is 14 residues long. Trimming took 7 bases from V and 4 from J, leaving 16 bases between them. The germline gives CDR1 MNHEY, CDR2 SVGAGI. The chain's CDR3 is CASINDARGYGYTF. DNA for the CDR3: TGTGCCAGCATTAACGACGCCCGGGGCTATGGCTACACCTTC.

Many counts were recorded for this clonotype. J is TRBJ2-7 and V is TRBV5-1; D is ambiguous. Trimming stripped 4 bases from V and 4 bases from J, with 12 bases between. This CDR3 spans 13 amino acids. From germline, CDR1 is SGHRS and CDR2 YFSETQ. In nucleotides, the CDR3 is TGCGCCAGCAGCCTCAAGCCGGAATACGAGCAGTACTTC. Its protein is CASSLKPEYEQYF.

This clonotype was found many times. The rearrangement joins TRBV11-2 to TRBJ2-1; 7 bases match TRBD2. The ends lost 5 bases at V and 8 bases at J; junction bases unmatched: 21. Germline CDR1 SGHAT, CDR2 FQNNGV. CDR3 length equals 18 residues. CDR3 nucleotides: TGTGCCAGCAGCCCCCATGCCAGCGGGACCTGGAGGGACGATGAGCAGTTCTTC. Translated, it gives CASSPHASGTWRDDEQFF. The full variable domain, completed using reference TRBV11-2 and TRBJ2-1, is EAGVAQSPRYKIIEKRQSVAFWCNPISGHATLYWYQQILGQGPKLLIQFQNNGVVDDSQLPKDRFSAERLKGVDSTLKIQPAKLEDSAVYLCASSPHASGTWRDDEQFFGPGTRLTVL.

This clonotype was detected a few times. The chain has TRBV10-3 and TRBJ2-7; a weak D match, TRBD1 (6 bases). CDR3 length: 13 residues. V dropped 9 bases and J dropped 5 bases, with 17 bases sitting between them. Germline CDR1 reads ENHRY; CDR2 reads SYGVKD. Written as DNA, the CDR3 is TGTGCCATACAGGGCGGTATTACCCACGAGCAGTACTTC. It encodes CAIQGGITHEQYF.

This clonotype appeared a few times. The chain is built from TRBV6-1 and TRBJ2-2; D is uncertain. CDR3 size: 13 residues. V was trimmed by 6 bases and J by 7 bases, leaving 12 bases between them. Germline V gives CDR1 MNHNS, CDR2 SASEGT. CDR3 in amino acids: CASSRPMGGELFF. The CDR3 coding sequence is TGTGCCAGCAGCCGACCTATGGGCGGGGAGCTGTTTTTT.

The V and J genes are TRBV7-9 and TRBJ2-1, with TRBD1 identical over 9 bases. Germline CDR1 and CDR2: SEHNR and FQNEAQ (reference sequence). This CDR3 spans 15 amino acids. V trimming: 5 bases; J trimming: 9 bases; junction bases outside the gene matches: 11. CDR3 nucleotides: TGTGCCAGCAGCATACAGGGGGCGCAGGTAGTTGAGCAGTTCTTC. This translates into CASSIQGAQVVEQFF.

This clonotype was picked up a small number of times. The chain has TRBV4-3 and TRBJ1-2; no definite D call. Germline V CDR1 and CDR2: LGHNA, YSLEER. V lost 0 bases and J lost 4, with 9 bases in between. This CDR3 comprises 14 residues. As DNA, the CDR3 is TGCGCCAGCAGCCAAGAAGTTTACATCTATGGCTACACCTTC. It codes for CASSQEVYIYGYTF.

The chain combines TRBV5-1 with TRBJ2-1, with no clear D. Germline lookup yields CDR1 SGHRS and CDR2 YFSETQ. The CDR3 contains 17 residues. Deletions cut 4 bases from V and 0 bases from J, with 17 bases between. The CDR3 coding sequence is TGCGCCAGCAGCCCCGCCTGGGTTCTCCCCTCCTACAATGAGCAGTTCTTC. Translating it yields CASSPAWVLPSYNEQFF.

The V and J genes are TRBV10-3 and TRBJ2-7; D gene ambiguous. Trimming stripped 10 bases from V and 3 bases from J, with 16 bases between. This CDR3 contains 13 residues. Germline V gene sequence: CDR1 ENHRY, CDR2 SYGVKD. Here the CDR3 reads CATRRLEVYEQYF. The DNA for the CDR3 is TGTGCCACCCGCCGCCTTGAGGTCTACGAGCAGTACTTC.

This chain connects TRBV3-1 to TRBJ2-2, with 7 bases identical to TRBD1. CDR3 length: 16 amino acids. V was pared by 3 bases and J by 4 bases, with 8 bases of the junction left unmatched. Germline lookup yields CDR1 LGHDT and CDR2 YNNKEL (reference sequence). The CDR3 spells CASSHGYRGSTGELFF. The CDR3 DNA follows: TGTGCCAGCAGCCACGGGTACAGGGGAAGCACCGGGGAGCTGTTTTTT.

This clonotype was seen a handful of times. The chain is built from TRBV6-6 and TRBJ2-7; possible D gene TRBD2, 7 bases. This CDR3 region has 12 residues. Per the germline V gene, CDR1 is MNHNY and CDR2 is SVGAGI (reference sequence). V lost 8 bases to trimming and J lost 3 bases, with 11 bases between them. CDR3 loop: CASWEGDYEQYF. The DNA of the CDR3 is TGTGCCAGCTGGGAGGGGGACTACGAGCAGTACTTC.

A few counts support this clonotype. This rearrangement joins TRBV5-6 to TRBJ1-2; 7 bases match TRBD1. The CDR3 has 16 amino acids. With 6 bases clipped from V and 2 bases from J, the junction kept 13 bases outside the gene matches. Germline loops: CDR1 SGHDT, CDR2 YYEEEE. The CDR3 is CASTRSVGTENYGYTF. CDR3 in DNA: TGTGCCAGCACTCGGTCGGTTGGGACAGAAAACTATGGCTACACCTTC. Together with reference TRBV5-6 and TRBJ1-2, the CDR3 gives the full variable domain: DAGVTQSPTHLIKTRGQQVTLRCSPKSGHDTVSWYQQALGQGPQFIFQYYEEEERQRGNFPDRFSGHQFPNYSSELNVNALLLGDSALYLCASTRSVGTENYGYTFGSGTRLTVV.

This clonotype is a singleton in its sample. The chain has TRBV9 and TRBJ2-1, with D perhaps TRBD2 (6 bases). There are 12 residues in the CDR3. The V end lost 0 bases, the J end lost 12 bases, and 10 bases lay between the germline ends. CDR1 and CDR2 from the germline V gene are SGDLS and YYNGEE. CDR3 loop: CASSVDGRGQFF. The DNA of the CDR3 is TGTGCCAGCAGCGTAGACGGGCGGGGGCAGTTCTTC.

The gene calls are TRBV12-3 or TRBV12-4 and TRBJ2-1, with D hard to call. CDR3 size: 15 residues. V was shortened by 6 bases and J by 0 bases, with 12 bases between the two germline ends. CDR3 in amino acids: CASRNSGVSYNEQFF. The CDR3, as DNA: TGTGCCAGCAGGAACTCAGGTGTCTCCTACAATGAGCAGTTCTTC.

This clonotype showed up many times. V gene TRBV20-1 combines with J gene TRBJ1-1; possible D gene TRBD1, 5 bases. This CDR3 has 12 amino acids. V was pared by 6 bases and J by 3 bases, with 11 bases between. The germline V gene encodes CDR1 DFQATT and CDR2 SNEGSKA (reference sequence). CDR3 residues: CSAAGTYTEAFF. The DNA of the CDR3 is TGCAGTGCCGCTGGGACTTACACTGAAGCTTTCTTT.

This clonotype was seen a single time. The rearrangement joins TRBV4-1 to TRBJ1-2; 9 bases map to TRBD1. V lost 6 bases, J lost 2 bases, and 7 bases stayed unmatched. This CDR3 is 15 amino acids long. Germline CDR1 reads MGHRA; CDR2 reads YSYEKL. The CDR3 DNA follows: TGCGCCAGCAGAGCGGGACAGGGAGCCAACTATGGCTACACCTTC. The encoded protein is CASRAGQGANYGYTF.

CDR3 sequence reads: CASSYSSSEAYEQYF. CDR3 nucleotides: TGTGCCAGCAGTTACTCCTCTAGCGAGGCCTACGAGCAGTACTTC. This chain joins TRBV6-5 and TRBJ2-7; D possibly corresponds to TRBD2 (6 bases). This CDR3 spans 15 amino acids. CDR1 and CDR2 (germline): MNHEY, SVGAGI. Trimming took 0 bases from V and 2 from J, leaving 11 bases between them.

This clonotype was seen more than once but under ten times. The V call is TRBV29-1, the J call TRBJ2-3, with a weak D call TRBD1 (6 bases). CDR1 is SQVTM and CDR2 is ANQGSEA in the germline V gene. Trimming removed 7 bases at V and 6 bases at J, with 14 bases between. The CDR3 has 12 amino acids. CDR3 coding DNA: TGCAGCGGCGGAAGTCAGGGGGATACGCAGTATTTT. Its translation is CSGGSQGDTQYF.

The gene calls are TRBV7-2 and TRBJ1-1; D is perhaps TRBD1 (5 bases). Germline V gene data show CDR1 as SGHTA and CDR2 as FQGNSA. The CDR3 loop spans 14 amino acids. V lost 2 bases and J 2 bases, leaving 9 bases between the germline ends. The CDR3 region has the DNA TGTGCCAGCAGCTTAAGGGGTTTTAACACTGAAGCTTTCTTT. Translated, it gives CASSLRGFNTEAFF.

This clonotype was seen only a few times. CDR3 loop: CASSLTTSGRRDTQYF. The CDR3 nucleotides are TGTGCCAGCAGCTTAACGACTAGCGGGAGAAGAGATACGCAGTATTTT. The chain employs TRBV5-6 and TRBJ2-3; 12 bases are a match to TRBD2. Germline values: CDR1 SGHDT, CDR2 YYEEEE. The length of the CDR3 is 16 residues. J lost 5 bases, V lost 2 bases, and 6 bases had no gene match.

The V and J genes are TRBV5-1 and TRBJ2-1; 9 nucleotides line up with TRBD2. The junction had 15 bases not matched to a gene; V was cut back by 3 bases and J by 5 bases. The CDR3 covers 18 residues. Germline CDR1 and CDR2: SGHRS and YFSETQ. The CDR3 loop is CASSSLSLTSGFHNEQFF. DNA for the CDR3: TGCGCCAGCAGCTCCTTATCACTAACTAGCGGGTTTCACAATGAGCAGTTCTTC.